This is a list of T cell receptor beta chains from one sample in a study of blood T cells in healthy people across ages. TCRdb re-analysed the 5' RACE reads in MiXCR, keeping a single row per CDR3 protein. The sample has around 1.5 million distinct CDR3 sequences, around 59% seen once. Material for sequencing was blood. The source of these receptors is a man aged 18-30 years in good health. CDR3s include the opening cysteine and the closing phenylalanine or tryptophan. The D gene is left open where the match is weak. Clone size is not always given. Where it is, it says once, few, many or a class for expanded clones.

V gene	clone size	D gene	J gene	CDR3 protein	CDR3 DNA
TRBV7-2	NA	TRBD1	TRBJ2-7	CASREGTALSYEQYF	TGTGCCAGCAGGGAAGGGACAGCGCTCTCCTACGAGCAGTACTTC
TRBV27	NA	NA	TRBJ2-1	CASSSPRESSYNEQFF	TGTGCCAGCAGTTCGCCACGGGAGTCCTCCTACAATGAGCAGTTCTTC
TRBV29-1	few	TRBD2	TRBJ2-7	CSVLGSGGSSYEQYF	TGCAGCGTCCTGGGGAGCGGGGGGAGCTCCTACGAGCAGTACTTC
TRBV20-1	NA	TRBD2	TRBJ2-7	CSARGEGREGYEQYF	TGCAGTGCTAGAGGGGAGGGGCGAGAGGGGTACGAGCAGTACTTC
TRBV20-1	NA	TRBD1	TRBJ2-7	CSAKDRDRGYYEQYF	TGCAGTGCTAAAGACCGGGACAGGGGATACTACGAGCAGTACTTC
TRBV28	NA	NA	TRBJ2-7	CASSLGPGAGYEQYF	TGTGCCAGCAGTTTAGGTCCGGGGGCAGGCTACGAGCAGTACTTC
TRBV7-2	NA	NA	TRBJ2-4	CASSLRGFVDWEQYF	TGTGCCAGCAGCTTAAGAGGGTTTGTAGATTGGGAGCAGTACTTC
TRBV20-1	once	TRBD2	TRBJ2-3	CSAKRGNTDTQYF	TGCAGTGCTAAGCGGGGAAACACAGATACGCAGTATTTT
TRBV12-3/TRBV12-4	NA	TRBD2	TRBJ2-5	CASSHIRALGLAAPIETQYF	TGTGCCAGCAGCCACATCCGGGCCTTGGGACTAGCGGCCCCGATCGAGACCCAGTACTTC
TRBV14	NA	NA	TRBJ2-3	CASSQMTRGTDTQYF	TGTGCCAGCAGCCAAATGACTAGAGGCACAGATACGCAGTATTTT
TRBV5-1	few	NA	TRBJ1-2	CASSLEPNSGYGYTF	TGCGCCAGCAGCTTGGAACCGAACAGTGGCTATGGCTACACCTTC
TRBV4-3	NA	NA	TRBJ2-7	CASSPREFGYNEQYF	TGCGCCAGCAGTCCACGAGAGTTTGGTTACAATGAGCAGTACTTC
TRBV29-1	once	NA	TRBJ1-5	CSVGEPDSNQPQHF	TGCAGCGTAGGGGAGCCTGATAGCAATCAGCCCCAGCATTTT
TRBV2	NA	TRBD1	TRBJ2-7	CASSTRTGVYEQYF	TGTGCCAGCAGTACGCGGACAGGGGTCTACGAGCAGTACTTC
TRBV29-1	NA	NA	TRBJ2-3	CSVEGPELDTQYF	TGCAGCGTTGAGGGTCCGGAGTTGGATACGCAGTATTTT
TRBV20-1	NA	NA	TRBJ1-6	CSAGGGGTPLHF	TGCAGTGCTGGAGGAGGCGGAACACCCCTCCACTTT
TRBV20-1	NA	TRBD2	TRBJ2-5	CSTRREGETQYF	TGCAGTACTAGACGGGAGGGAGAGACCCAGTACTTC
TRBV27	NA	NA	TRBJ2-7	CASSLVGGSPSEQYF	TGTGCCAGCAGTCTCGTTGGGGGGAGCCCTAGCGAGCAGTACTTC
TRBV6-5	NA	TRBD1	TRBJ2-7	CASTKYTGGEQYF	TGTGCCAGCACTAAGTACACAGGGGGCGAGCAGTACTTC
TRBV29-1	NA	NA	TRBJ1-2	CSDFLQGVGGYTF	TGCAGCGATTTCCTACAGGGTGTGGGTGGCTACACCTTC
TRBV3-1	NA	NA	TRBJ2-1	CASSQDGNSYNEQFF	TGTGCCAGCAGCCAAGACGGGAACTCCTACAATGAGCAGTTCTTC
TRBV18	NA	NA	TRBJ1-6	CASSTSPLHF	TGTGCCAGCTCAACCTCACCCCTCCACTTT
TRBV7-9	NA	TRBD1	TRBJ2-7	CASSTPQTFGQGAYEQYF	TGTGCCAGCAGCACCCCGCAAACTTTCGGACAGGGGGCATACGAGCAGTACTTC
TRBV29-1	few	TRBD2	TRBJ2-3	CSVDGTITDTQYF	TGCAGCGTTGACGGGACTATCACAGATACGCAGTATTTT
TRBV5-6	NA	NA	TRBJ1-2	CASSFAVGGYTF	TGTGCCAGCAGCTTCGCGGTCGGTGGCTACACCTTC
TRBV7-9	few	NA	TRBJ2-2	CARGGRYTNTGELFF	TGTGCCCGAGGGGGGAGATACACGAACACCGGGGAGCTGTTTTTT
TRBV5-5	NA	TRBD1	TRBJ2-7	CASSLWTGVSYEQYF	TGTGCCAGCAGCTTATGGACAGGGGTCTCCTACGAGCAGTACTTC
TRBV6-1	NA	NA	TRBJ2-1	CASSEVVSGKYNEQFF	TGTGCCAGCAGTGAAGTCGTTAGCGGAAAATACAATGAGCAGTTCTTC
TRBV4-1	NA	NA	TRBJ2-7	CASSPPTRTYEQYF	TGCGCCAGCAGCCCCCCAACACGGACCTACGAGCAGTACTTC
TRBV29-1	few	NA	TRBJ2-2	CSVVRGANGELFF	TGCAGCGTCGTGAGGGGTGCGAACGGGGAGCTGTTTTTT
TRBV4-1	NA	NA	TRBJ1-2	CASSQDPGISYGYTF	TGCGCCAGCAGCCAAGATCCAGGCATATCCTATGGCTACACCTTC
TRBV2	once	NA	TRBJ2-3	CATSTDTQYF	TGTGCCACCTCGACAGATACGCAGTATTTT
TRBV15	NA	NA	TRBJ2-1	CATSRGLSYEQFF	TGTGCCACCAGCAGAGGCCTTAGCTATGAGCAGTTCTTC
TRBV10-3	once	NA	TRBJ2-1	CAISLTGVQFF	TGTGCCATCAGCCTGACAGGTGTGCAGTTCTTC
TRBV13	NA	NA	TRBJ2-1	CASSPTFSYNEQFF	TGTGCCAGCAGCCCCACTTTCTCCTACAATGAGCAGTTCTTC
TRBV7-2	NA	NA	TRBJ2-3	CASSLGPISTDTQYF	TGTGCCAGCAGCTTAGGGCCCATATCCACAGATACGCAGTATTTT